The TCR beta chain described here comes from a study of OX40 agonist ivuxolimab in advanced cancers. The CDR3 is 15 residues long. Per the germline V gene, CDR1 is LNHDA and CDR2 is SQIVND (reference sequence). Trimming stripped 5 bases from V and 7 bases from J, with 18 bases between. Sequencing was performed with immunoSEQ multiplex PCR; in TCRdb, only in-frame clones are kept and a portion is missing. Of under 80,000 clones listed, roughly 87% were seen once; the top ten hold around 0.5%. The chain employs TRBV19 and TRBJ1-5, with a weak D call TRBD1 (5 bases). The material was CD4+ or CD8+ T cells sorted from blood, obtained in a trial of the OX40 agonist ivuxolimab. The sequence came from an adult with an advanced solid tumor such as melanoma, head and neck, liver or kidney cancer. The CDR3 sequence: CASSGQRGAGQPQHF. The CDR3 bases are TGTGCCAGTAGTGGGCAGAGAGGGGCGGGCCAGCCCCAGCATTTT. Filled out from reference TRBV19 and TRBJ1-5, the complete variable domain reads DGGITQSPKYLFRKEGQNVTLSCEQNLNHDAMYWYRQDPGQGLRLIYYSQIVNDFQKGDIAEGYSVSREKKESFPLTVTSAQKNPTAFYLCASSGQRGAGQPQHFGDGTRLSIL.